The 10 T cell receptor beta chains below all came from one sample that was sequenced in a study of OX40 agonist ivuxolimab in advanced cancers. The protocol was immunoSEQ multiplex PCR, while the TCRdb copy is restricted to in-frame clones and leaves out a portion. Among under 25,000 clones, more than 65% were seen once, and the ten largest hold about 3.8%. Sequenced material: CD4+ or CD8+ T cells sorted from blood, taken in a trial of the OX40 agonist ivuxolimab. Source of these receptors: an adult with an advanced solid tumor such as melanoma, head and neck, liver or kidney cancer.

The V and J genes are TRBV6-9 and TRBJ2-2; D not resolved. The ends were cut back, 6 bases at V and 1 base at J, with 9 bases in the middle. The CDR3 length is 14 residues. CDR1 and CDR2 from the germline V gene are MNHGY and SVAAGI. The CDR3 reads CASSPPGNTGELFF. The CDR3, as DNA: TGTGCCAGCAGCCCCCCGGGGAACACCGGGGAGCTGTTTTTT.

The V call is TRBV4-2, the J call TRBJ1-2; D unresolved. CDR1 and CDR2 (germline): LGHNA, YNFKEQ. The CDR3 is made up of 15 amino acids. The ends were cut back, 0 bases at V and 0 bases at J, with 8 bases in the middle. CDR3 bases: TGTGCCAGCAGCCAAGATAAGACATCTAACTATGGCTACACCTTC. It specifies CASSQDKTSNYGYTF.

The V and J genes are TRBV4-3 and TRBJ1-3, with a weak D call TRBD1 (5 bases). The CDR3 covers 15 residues. V lost 4 bases, J lost 7 bases, and 17 bases lay in between. Germline CDR1 LGHNA, CDR2 YSLEER. CDR3 nucleotides: TGCGCCAGCAGCCGCAATGGGCAGGGAACGAACACCATATATTTT. It codes for CASSRNGQGTNTIYF.

J is TRBJ2-1 and V is TRBV29-1, with 8 bases identical to TRBD2. V gave up 2 bases and J gave up 5 bases; unmatched junction bases: 8. The CDR3 contains 15 residues. Germline-derived CDR1 and CDR2 are SQVTM and ANQGSEA. CDR3 sequence reads: CSVELGSGVDNEQFF. The CDR3, as DNA: TGCAGCGTTGAATTGGGTAGCGGGGTAGACAATGAGCAGTTCTTC.

V and J are TRBV7-2 and TRBJ2-7, with D maybe TRBD2 (6 bases). V shed 5 bases and J shed 0 bases, with 14 bases lying between them. In germline, CDR1 is SGHTA, CDR2 FQGNSA. This CDR3 region has 15 residues. CDR3: CASSQISSASYEQYF. CDR3 nucleotide sequence: TGTGCCAGCAGCCAGATTTCTAGCGCCTCCTACGAGCAGTACTTC. The full variable domain, completed using reference TRBV7-2 and TRBJ2-7, is GAGVSQSPSNKVTEKGKDVELRCDPISGHTALYWYRQSLGQGLEFLIYFQGNSAPDKSGLPSDRFSAERTGGSVSTLTIQRTQQEDSAVYLCASSQISSASYEQYFGPGTRLTVT.

There are a few counts of this clone. This chain connects TRBV10-3 to TRBJ1-3; D gene uncertain. The CDR3 loop spans 15 amino acids. In germline, CDR1 is ENHRY, CDR2 SYGVKD. V gave up 6 bases and J gave up 2 bases, with 14 bases separating them. The CDR3 region has the DNA TGTGCCATCAGCCCTAGCATAGCGGCTGGAAACACCATATATTTT. Encoded protein: CAISPSIAAGNTIYF.

This clone was seen just once. The V and J genes are TRBV11-2 and TRBJ2-3; D perhaps matches TRBD2 (5 bases). V was cut by 0 bases and J by 3 bases, with 7 bases left in between. CDR1 is SGHAT and CDR2 is FQNNGV in the germline V gene. The CDR3 loop spans 14 amino acids. CDR3 in amino acids: CASSLDEGTDTQYF. The DNA of the CDR3 is TGTGCCAGCAGCTTAGATGAGGGAACAGATACGCAGTATTTT.

The V call is TRBV16, the J call TRBJ2-2, with no clear D. V was clipped by 2 bases and J by 5 bases, with 6 bases between them. There are 13 residues in the CDR3. Germline V gene sequence: CDR1 KGHSY, CDR2 FQNENV. CDR3 coding DNA: TGTGCCAGCAGCCAAAGTACAACCGGGGAGCTGTTTTTT. It specifies CASSQSTTGELFF.

Only one count was recorded for this clone. This chain connects TRBV19 to TRBJ2-1, with 9 bases matching TRBD2. The CDR3 is made up of 16 amino acids. Germline assignment: CDR1 LNHDA and CDR2 SQIVND (reference sequence). Losses at the gene ends were 0 bases for V and 9 bases for J; bases not matched to a gene: 9. CDR3 sequence (DNA): TGTGCCAGTAGTATAGATCCCCGGGTAGCGGGAGCTGAGCAGTTCTTC. Residues: CASSIDPRVAGAEQFF.

The chain uses TRBV5-1 and TRBJ2-5, with D perhaps TRBD2 (6 bases). The end of the DNA is better explained by TRBJ2-7, so the J call may be wrong. Per germline, CDR1 SGHRS and CDR2 YFSETQ. CDR3 size: 14 residues. CDR3 nucleotides: TGCGCCAGCAGCTTGGTAGCGGAAGGGAACGAGCAGTACTTC. It yields the protein CASSLVAEGNEQYF.